This TCR beta chain was observed in a study of spatial heterogeneity in lung cancer. Across the whole study: On average, each unique TCR and UMI combination appeared more than ten times in raw reads. Broader study findings: Expanded alpha and beta TCR counts within tumors tracked tumor mutation counts.

With 3 bases removed from V and 0 bases from J, the gap between germline ends came to 2 bases. The CDR3 length is 13 residues. The germline gives CDR1 MNHEY, CDR2 SMNVEV (reference sequence). The presence of a unique molecular identifier marked each TCR cDNA molecule. MiXCR, run by TCRdb on the 5' RACE reads, gives a single entry per CDR3 protein. This sample has 24,000 or so distinct CDR3 sequences, with under 9% found just once. A note on this clonotype: The antigen remains unidentified.

Time point: sample taken at primary tumor resection. The donor group consisted of 72 patients who had untreated, early-stage non-small cell lung cancer. Unsorted whole RNA of tumor, nontumor lung or frozen PBMC was sequenced. The J gene is TRBJ2-2, the V gene TRBV27; no clear D. The input for sequencing was lung tumor tissue, taken at surgery. This receptor was obtained from a male donor with early-stage non-small cell lung cancer. The CDR3, as DNA: TGTGCCAGCAGTTTCCCGAACACCGGGGAGCTGTTTTTT. It yields the protein CASSFPNTGELFF.